Reported below is one T cell receptor (beta chain). What it binds is unknown. The libraries of TRB cDNA were prepared using 5' RACE with UMI labels. With the 5' RACE reads reprocessed, TCRdb shows one record per CDR3 protein and no DNA. Recorded here are about 98,000 distinct CDR3 sequences; the top ten clones represent around 0.99%. These data are taken from a study of CXCR3-negative and CXCR3-positive naive CD8 T cells. Study-level results: Fresh PBMCs served for most assays, and CXCR3 expression fell partially after cryopreservation. CXCR3-positive naive cells had TRB CDR3s that were more hydrophobic than CXCR3-negative naive cells had.

Germline V gene sequence: CDR1 MNHEY, CDR2 SMNVEV (reference sequence). The CDR3 is 15 amino acids. The chain links TRBV27 to TRBJ1-2; lacking DNA, the TRBD1 call made by TCRdb goes unchecked. The sequencing sample was made of naive CXCR3+ CD8+ T cells from blood. The subset is: CD45RO-CCR7+CD27+CD95- naive CD8+ T cells expressing CXCR3 (TNR3+). The TCR originated in a human donor in good health. Some clones in this sample may be carry-over from other donors' samples. CDR3 amino acids: CASSLSPDSSNGYTF.